These T cell receptor beta chains were read from a single sample in a study of T cells in tuberculosis. Repertoires were generated with immunoSEQ multiplex PCR, while TCRdb's copy carries only in-frame clones and drops some. The sample records tens of thousands of clones, more than 80% being singletons. The specimen sequenced was PBMCs. The receptors stem from a donor under 30 with latent tuberculosis or without tuberculosis infection. CDR3s include the opening cysteine and the closing phenylalanine or tryptophan. The order of the fields is J gene, clone size, V gene, D gene, CDR3 DNA, CDR3 protein. A D gene is named only where the DNA matches it firmly. Size values are once, few and many counts, or a class for expanded clones, and some rows have none.

>TRBJ2-3|NA|TRBV27|NA
TGTGCCAGCAGTGGGGGGGCAAGGCTTGGGGCATTAGGGAGTACAGATACGCAGTATTTT
CASSGGARLGALGSTDTQYF
>TRBJ1-2|few|TRBV18|TRBD1
TGTGCCAGCTCACCAGGGACAGAGAGCTATGGCTACACCTTC
CASSPGTESYGYTF
>TRBJ2-2|NA|TRBV7-3|TRBD1
TGTGCCAGCAGCACTGGACAGGGCACCGGGGAGCTGTTTTTT
CASSTGQGTGELFF
>TRBJ2-7|NA|TRBV27|TRBD1
TGTGCCAGCAGTTTACGGGACTTCATGCCCGGGACAGGGGTGTCCGAGCAGTACTTC
CASSLRDFMPGTGVSEQYF
>TRBJ1-1|NA|TRBV9|NA
TGTGCCAGCAGCGTATCAGGGGCCCAGAACACTGAAGCTTTCTTT
CASSVSGAQNTEAFF
>TRBJ2-7|NA|TRBV5-1|TRBD2
TGCGCCAGCAGCTTGGACGGCCAGCGGGGATCCTACGAGCAGTACTTC
CASSLDGQRGSYEQYF
>TRBJ2-3|once|TRBV5-1|NA
TGCGCCAGCAGCCTCCCCCCCGGGACTAGCACAGATACGCAGTATTTT
CASSLPPGTSTDTQYF
>TRBJ1-2|NA|TRBV23-1|NA
TGCGCCAGCAGCCCTACAGGTCCTCATGGCTACACCTTC
CASSPTGPHGYTF
>TRBJ2-3|NA|TRBV6-4|TRBD2
TGTGCCAGCAGTGACTCGCTGGAACTAGCGGGGACAGATACGCAGTATTTT
CASSDSLELAGTDTQYF
>TRBJ2-3|NA|TRBV7-3|TRBD2
TGTGCCAGCAGCGGTAGACTAGCGGGTATCGCAGATACGCAGTATTTT
CASSGRLAGIADTQYF
>TRBJ2-4|NA|TRBV2|NA
TGTGCCAGCAGCAAAGGCAGGGACATTCAGTACTTC
CASSKGRDIQYF
>TRBJ2-7|NA|TRBV9|TRBD2
TGTGCCAGCAGCCCTAGCGGGGGGGCCCACGAGCAGTACTTC
CASSPSGGAHEQYF
>TRBJ1-2|NA|TRBV28|TRBD1
TGTGCCAACCGGGACAGGGGCCCTGGTAGGGGCTACACCTTC
CANRDRGPGRGYTF
>TRBJ1-3|NA|TRBV6-5|NA
TGTGCCAGCAGTTACGATCCAGGGGCTGGAAACACCATATATTTT
CASSYDPGAGNTIYF
>TRBJ1-1|NA|TRBV7-9|NA
TGTGCCAGCAGCGGATTTGGGGGAGGCACTGAAGCTTTCTTT
CASSGFGGGTEAFF
>TRBJ1-5|NA|TRBV19|NA
TGTGCCACCTCTAGTAGGCCCAAACAGCCCCAGCATTTT
CATSSRPKQPQHF
>TRBJ2-7|NA|TRBV27|TRBD1
TGTGCCAGCAGTTTATCGGCCGGGACAGTTTCCTACGAGCAGTACTTC
CASSLSAGTVSYEQYF
>TRBJ2-1|NA|TRBV28|NA
TGTGCCTCTGGCGGGGAAACCTACAATGAGCAGTTCTTC
CASGGETYNEQFF
>TRBJ2-2|NA|TRBV28|TRBD2
TGTGCCAGCATGGGCGGAGGGCTAGCGGGAGGGCACGGGGAGCTGTTTTTT
CASMGGGLAGGHGELFF
>TRBJ2-3|NA|TRBV2|TRBD2
TGTGCCAGCAGTGAAGCGCAGGGACTAGCGGGATACACAGATACGCAGTATTTT
CASSEAQGLAGYTDTQYF
>TRBJ1-1|NA|TRBV18|TRBD1
TGTGCCAGCTCCCCCAACAGGGGCGGCACTGAAGCTTTCTTT
CASSPNRGGTEAFF
>TRBJ2-7|NA|TRBV13|NA
TGTGCCAGCAGCTTAGCACAGGGTCGCTACGAGCAGTACTTC
CASSLAQGRYEQYF
>TRBJ2-1|NA|TRBV28|NA
TGTGCCAGCAGTTTAGGGAGATACAATGAGCAGTTCTTC
CASSLGRYNEQFF
>TRBJ2-3|NA|TRBV19|TRBD1
TGTGCCAGTAGTAGGATACGGGACAGGGATGTGAATACGCAGTATTTT
CASSRIRDRDVNTQYF
>TRBJ1-2|NA|TRBV5-1|NA
TGCGCCAGCAGCTCCGGGAGCTATGGCTACACCTTC
CASSSGSYGYTF
>TRBJ2-7|NA|TRBV6-6|TRBD1
TGTGCCAGCAGTAGGGACAGATCCTACGAGCAGTACTTC
CASSRDRSYEQYF
>TRBJ2-3|NA|TRBV27|TRBD2
TGTGCCAGCAGTTTACGCGGGAGCCGCACAGATACGCAGTATTTT
CASSLRGSRTDTQYF